This T cell receptor (beta chain) was documented in a study of naive and memory T cell subsets. The beta constant-region primer was an equimolar mix of two oligonucleotides covering TRBC1 and TRBC2. TCRdb reprocessed the UMI-ligation and nested PCR reads with MiXCR, giving one entry per CDR3 protein. This table holds about 150,000 distinct CDR3 sequences, more than 15% found once. The receptor was isolated from a human donor in good health. The sequencing input was naive CD4+ T cells from blood.

The CDR3: CSVETGRPGNEQFF. CDR3 sequence (DNA): TGCAGCGTTGAAACCGGGAGACCGGGTAATGAGCAGTTCTTC. V and J are TRBV29-1 and TRBJ2-1; a possible D gene is TRBD2 (6 bases). Looked up from germline, CDR1 is SQVTM and CDR2 is ANQGSEA. The CDR3 loop spans 14 amino acids. The ends were cut back, 2 bases at V and 7 bases at J, with 15 bases in the middle.